This passage covers 26 T cell receptor beta chains from one sample sequenced in a study of T cells expressing NK-cell markers. From its re-call of the 5' RACE reads, TCRdb lists each CDR3 protein once, without DNA. Its listing shows around 100,000 distinct CDR3 sequences. Sample: blood T cells: a sorted CD56 or NKG2C T cell subset, CD4+ or CD8+ T cells, or bulk PBMC T cells (not recorded which). Every receptor here comes from a woman between 18 and 69 years old in good health.

The chain links TRBV9 to TRBJ2-1. Germline loops: CDR1 SGDLS, CDR2 YYNGEE. The CDR3 covers 12 residues. The CDR3 sequence: CASSVGRDEQFF.

The gene calls are TRBV7-2 and TRBJ1-2; as DNA is missing, the TRBD1 call by TCRdb cannot be tested. The CDR3 has 13 amino acids. From germline, CDR1 is SGHTA and CDR2 FQGNSA. The CDR3 loop reads CASSYRGNYGYTF.

This chain connects TRBV6-1 to TRBJ2-2. CDR3 length equals 16 residues. Germline lookup yields CDR1 MNHNS and CDR2 SASEGT. The CDR3 sequence: CASTLAGFANTGELFF.

The chain joins TRBV5-4 to TRBJ2-6. The length of the CDR3 is 18 residues. Germline values: CDR1 SGHNT, CDR2 YYREEE (reference sequence). CDR3 protein: CASSLTEFRLSGANVLTF.

J is TRBJ1-5 and V is TRBV6-1; without DNA, the TCRdb call of TRBD1 cannot be checked. The CDR3 extends over 15 amino acids. Germline CDR1 MNHNS, CDR2 SASEGT. The CDR3 loop is CASRQDILSNQPQHF.

The V gene is TRBV20-1, the J gene TRBJ1-1; TCRdb indicates TRBD1, and absent DNA this call remains unverified. This CDR3 has 15 residues. CDR1 is DFQATT and CDR2 is SNEGSKA in the germline V gene (reference sequence). This CDR3 reads CSARRDRGAPTEAFF.

This chain uses TRBV6-2 or TRBV6-3 with TRBJ2-1. Germline CDR1 is MNHEY and CDR2 is SVGEGT. This CDR3 contains 16 residues. The CDR3 sequence: CASSYSVIPSYNEQFF.

This sequence joins TRBV5-6 and TRBJ2-7; TCRdb outputs TRBD1, but without DNA this stays unchecked. Germline assignment: CDR1 SGHDT and CDR2 YYEEEE. The CDR3 spans 15 residues. The CDR3 sequence: CASSSTGTANYEQYF.

This rearrangement joins TRBV6-4 to TRBJ2-2; no DNA is available, so the TRBD1 call from TCRdb remains unchecked. Germline CDR1 reads MRHNA; CDR2 reads SNTAGT. The CDR3 covers 15 residues. The CDR3 sequence: CASSDGGLDTGELFF.

This chain links TRBV7-2 with TRBJ2-5; TCRdb names TRBD1, which stays unverified in the absence of DNA. This CDR3 has 14 residues. CDR1 is SGHTA and CDR2 is FQGNSA in the germline V gene. The CDR3 reads CASSLVGVQETQYF.

The chain is built from TRBV6-2 or TRBV6-3 and TRBJ2-1; TCRdb selects TRBD1, and the lack of DNA leaves this call unchecked. The CDR3 spans 17 residues. Germline V gene lookup returns CDR1 MNHEY and CDR2 SVGEGT. CDR3 protein: CASSYGMGTAFSDEQFF.

The chain couples TRBV29-1 to TRBJ2-5; the TCRdb call, TRBD1, lacks DNA for checking. Germline CDR1 SQVTM, CDR2 ANQGSEA. The CDR3 covers 14 residues. CDR3 sequence: CSVEWAGMEETQYF. The full variable domain, completed using reference TRBV29-1 and TRBJ2-5, is SAVISQKPSRDICQRGTSLTIQCQVDSQVTMMFWYRQQPGQSLTLIATANQGSEATYESGFVIDKFPISRPNLTFSTLTVSNMSPEDSSIYLCSVEWAGMEETQYFGPGTRLLVL.

The chain employs TRBV20-1 and TRBJ1-2; TCRdb's D call, TRBD1, is unchecked because there is no DNA. The germline gives CDR1 DFQATT, CDR2 SNEGSKA (reference sequence). CDR3 length equals 11 residues. CDR3 residues: CSAGQGYGYTF.

V gene TRBV4-2 combines with J gene TRBJ1-4; TCRdb picks TRBD1, but there is no DNA to check that call. CDR1 and CDR2 (germline): LGHNA, YNFKEQ. CDR3 length: 15 amino acids. The CDR3 loop reads CASSSPRTGSEKLFF.

This sequence joins TRBV20-1 and TRBJ1-5. Germline values: CDR1 DFQATT, CDR2 SNEGSKA (reference sequence). The CDR3 has 14 amino acids. CDR3: CSARDNGEAQPQHF.

The chain uses TRBV29-1 and TRBJ1-6. This CDR3 has 13 residues. Germline CDR1 reads SQVTM; CDR2 reads ANQGSEA. The CDR3 loop is CSVVGRGRSPLHF.

This rearrangement joins TRBV11-2 to TRBJ2-2; the TCRdb call, TRBD1, lacks DNA for checking. This CDR3 has 16 residues. CDR1 and CDR2 from the germline V gene are SGHAT and FQNNGV. CDR3 region: CASSLVGGANTGELFF.

The chain couples TRBV7-2 to TRBJ2-3. Per germline, CDR1 SGHTA and CDR2 FQGNSA. This CDR3 comprises 16 residues. Here the CDR3 reads CASSLAGGSGTDTQYF.

V and J are TRBV4-3 and TRBJ2-2. This CDR3 spans 17 amino acids. Per the germline V gene, CDR1 is LGHNA and CDR2 is YSLEER. The CDR3 sequence is CASSLSPGFANTGELFF.

This rearrangement joins TRBV6-1 to TRBJ2-1; TCRdb gives TRBD1 as the D gene, but with no DNA this cannot be confirmed. The length of the CDR3 is 14 residues. The V gene's germline CDR1 is MNHNS and CDR2 SASEGT. CDR3 protein: CASSGQGEYNEQFF.

This chain joins TRBV12-3 or TRBV12-4 and TRBJ2-3. CDR3 length: 13 amino acids. The CDR3 loop reads CASSSGTIDTQYF.

The chain employs TRBV7-3 and TRBJ1-1; the TRBD1 assignment by TCRdb is unverifiable without DNA. Germline-derived CDR1 and CDR2 are SGHTA and FQGTGA. The CDR3 has 15 amino acids. This CDR3 reads CASSAPDRGVTEAFF.

The chain combines TRBV11-1 with TRBJ2-1; there is no DNA to check the TCRdb D call of TRBD1. This CDR3 is 18 amino acids long. Germline values: CDR1 SGHAT, CDR2 FQDESV (reference sequence). The CDR3: CASSLEYYRISSYNEQFF.

The J gene is TRBJ2-7, the V gene TRBV12-3 or TRBV12-4; TCRdb's D gene call, TRBD2, goes unchecked for lack of DNA. The CDR3 length is 15 residues. The CDR3 loop is CASTLGGGRAYEQYF.

CDR3 residues: CASSNSGSWYEQYF. This chain links TRBV12-3 or TRBV12-4 with TRBJ2-7. This CDR3 region has 14 residues.

The rearrangement links TRBV25-1 to TRBJ1-4; TCRdb returns TRBD1, unconfirmable since there is no DNA. The germline V gene encodes CDR1 MGHDK and CDR2 SYGVNS. The CDR3 is made up of 19 amino acids. CDR3 amino acids: CASSEVPRGPLEANEKLFF.